This T cell receptor beta chain was recorded in a study of CD8 T cells in ankylosing spondylitis. Germline CDR1 and CDR2: SGHAT and FQNNGV. The V gene lost 5 bases and the J gene lost 8 bases, with 14 bases spanning the gap. The CDR3 consists of 13 residues. This clonotype was detected a few times. What it recognizes is unknown. Broader study findings: Ankylosing spondylitis blood seemed to carry a telltale TCR beta motif made of fewer than ten highly homologous variants. The disease-linked clones had a CD8+ phenotype and low blood frequencies. Significant enrichment of disease-linked clones was reported in matched ankylosing spondylitis synovial fluid.

In making TCR beta libraries, quantitative 5'-RACE with molecular barcodes was used. TCRdb passed the 5' RACE reads through MiXCR, listing each CDR3 protein once. The data show roughly 180,000 distinct CDR3 sequences, approximately 10% seen once. The specimen sequenced was blood, either unsorted or a sorted T cell fraction (not recorded which). The TCR comes from a female donor with ankylosing spondylitis or in good health (not recorded which). The chain couples TRBV11-2 to TRBJ2-3; D possibly corresponds to TRBD1 (6 bases). The CDR3 spells CASSNRQESTQYF. The CDR3 nucleotides are TGTGCCAGCAGCAACCGACAGGAAAGTACGCAGTATTTT.